This TCR beta chain emerged from a study of blood T cell repertoires in COVID-19. The CDR3 is 14 residues long. The J segment lost 3 bases and the V segment lost 7 bases, leaving 4 bases of the junction unmatched. Per the germline V gene, CDR1 is SNHLY and CDR2 is FYNNEI. Original processing methods: Amplification of reference gene primers provided the estimated nucleated cell counts. The table came from immunoSEQ multiplex PCR; TCRdb's copy has only in-frame clones and leaves some out. For V, J and clone size, that table is used; D and trimming come from the DNA. Among about 150,000 clones, about 88% were seen once, and the ten largest hold 8% to 9%.

Source material: peripheral blood. The receptor comes from an older woman with COVID-19, enrolled during active disease. The V and J genes are TRBV2 and TRBJ2-2, with 8 bases aligning to TRBD2. The CDR3 loop is CASKREMDTGELFF. The CDR3 DNA reads TGTGCCAGCAAGCGGGAGATGGACACCGGGGAGCTGTTTTTT. Drawing the rest from reference TRBV2 and TRBJ2-2, the complete variable domain is EPEVTQTPSHQVTQMGQEVILRCVPISNHLYFYWYRQILGQKVEFLVSFYNNEISEKSEIFDDQFSVERPDGSNFTLKIRSTKLEDSAMYFCASKREMDTGELFFGEGSRLTVL.